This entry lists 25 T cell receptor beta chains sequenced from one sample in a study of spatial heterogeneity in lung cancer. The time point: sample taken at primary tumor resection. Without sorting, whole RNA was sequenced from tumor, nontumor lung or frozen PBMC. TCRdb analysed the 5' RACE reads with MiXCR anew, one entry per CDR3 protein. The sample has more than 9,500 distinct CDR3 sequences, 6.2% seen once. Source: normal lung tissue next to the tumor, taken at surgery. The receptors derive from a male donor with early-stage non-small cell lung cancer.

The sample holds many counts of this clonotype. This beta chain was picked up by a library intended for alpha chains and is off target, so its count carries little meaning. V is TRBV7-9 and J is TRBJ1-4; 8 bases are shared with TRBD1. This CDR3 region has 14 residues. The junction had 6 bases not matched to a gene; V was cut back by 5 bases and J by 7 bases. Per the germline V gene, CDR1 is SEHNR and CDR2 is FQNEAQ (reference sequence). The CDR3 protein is CASSRGQESEKLFF. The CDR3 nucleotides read TGTGCCAGCAGCAGGGGACAGGAGAGTGAAAAACTGTTTTTT.

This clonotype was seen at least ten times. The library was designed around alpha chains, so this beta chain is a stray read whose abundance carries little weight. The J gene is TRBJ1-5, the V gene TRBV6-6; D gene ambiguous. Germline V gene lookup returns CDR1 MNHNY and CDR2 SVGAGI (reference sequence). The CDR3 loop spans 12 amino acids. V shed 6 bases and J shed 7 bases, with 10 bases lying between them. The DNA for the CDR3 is TGTGCCAGCAGGGCTTGGAACCAGCCCCAGCATTTT. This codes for CASRAWNQPQHF.

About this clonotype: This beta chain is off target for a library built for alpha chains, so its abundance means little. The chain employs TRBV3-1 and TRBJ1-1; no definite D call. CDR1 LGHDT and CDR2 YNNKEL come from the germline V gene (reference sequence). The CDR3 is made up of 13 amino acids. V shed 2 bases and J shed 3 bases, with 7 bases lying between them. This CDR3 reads CASSQSQDTEAFF. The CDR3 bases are TGTGCCAGCAGCCAATCCCAGGACACTGAAGCTTTCTTT.

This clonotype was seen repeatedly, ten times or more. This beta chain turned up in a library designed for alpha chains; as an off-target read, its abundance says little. The CDR3 loop reads CASSLRTGEGYTF. Here the CDR3 DNA reads TGTGCCAGCAGCCTTCGGACAGGGGAGGGCTACACCTTC. The J gene is TRBJ1-2, the V gene TRBV7-2, with TRBD1 matching over 9 bases. CDR3 length: 13 residues. The V gene's germline CDR1 is SGHTA and CDR2 FQGNSA. V shed 5 bases and J 8 bases; nucleotides not matched to a gene: 6.

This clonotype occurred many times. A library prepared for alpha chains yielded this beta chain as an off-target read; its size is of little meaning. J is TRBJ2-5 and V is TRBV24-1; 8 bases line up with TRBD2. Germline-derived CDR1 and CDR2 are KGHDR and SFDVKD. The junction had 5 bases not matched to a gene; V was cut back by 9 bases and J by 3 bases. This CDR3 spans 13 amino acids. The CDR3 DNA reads TGTGCCACCGGGCCAGCGGGAGAAGAGACCCAGTACTTC. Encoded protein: CATGPAGEETQYF.

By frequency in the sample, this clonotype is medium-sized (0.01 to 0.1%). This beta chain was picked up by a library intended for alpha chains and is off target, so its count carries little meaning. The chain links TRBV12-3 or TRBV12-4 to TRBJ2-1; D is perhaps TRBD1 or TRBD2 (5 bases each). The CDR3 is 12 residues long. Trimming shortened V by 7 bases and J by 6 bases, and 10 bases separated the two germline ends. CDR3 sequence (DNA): TGTGCCAGCAATTCGGGGACCAATGAGCAGTTCTTC. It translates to CASNSGTNEQFF.

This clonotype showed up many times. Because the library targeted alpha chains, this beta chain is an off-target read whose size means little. CDR3 in amino acids: CSARMGAGSSYNEQFF. CDR3 DNA: TGCAGTGCTAGGATGGGTGCGGGGAGCTCCTACAATGAGCAGTTCTTC. The chain is built from TRBV20-1 and TRBJ2-1, with TRBD2 as a possible D gene (6 bases). Germline loops: CDR1 DFQATT, CDR2 SNEGSKA (reference sequence). CDR3 length: 16 amino acids. The V end lost 3 bases, the J end lost 0 bases, and 15 bases lay between the germline ends.

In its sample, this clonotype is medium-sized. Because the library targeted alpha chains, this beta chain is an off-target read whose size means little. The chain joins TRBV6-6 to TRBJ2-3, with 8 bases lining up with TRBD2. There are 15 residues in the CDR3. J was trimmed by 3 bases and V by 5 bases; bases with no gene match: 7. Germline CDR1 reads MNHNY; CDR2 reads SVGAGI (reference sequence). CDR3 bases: TGTGCCAGCAGTAAGGGACTAGTTGGGACAGATACGCAGTATTTT. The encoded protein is CASSKGLVGTDTQYF.

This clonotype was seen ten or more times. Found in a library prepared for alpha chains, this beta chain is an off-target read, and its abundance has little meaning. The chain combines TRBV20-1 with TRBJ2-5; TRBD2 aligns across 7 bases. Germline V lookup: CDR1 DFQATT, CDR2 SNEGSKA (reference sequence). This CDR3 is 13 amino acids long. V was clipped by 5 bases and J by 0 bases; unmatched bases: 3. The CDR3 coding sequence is TGCAGTGCTCTTCTAGCGGACCAAGAGACCCAGTACTTC. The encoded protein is CSALLADQETQYF.

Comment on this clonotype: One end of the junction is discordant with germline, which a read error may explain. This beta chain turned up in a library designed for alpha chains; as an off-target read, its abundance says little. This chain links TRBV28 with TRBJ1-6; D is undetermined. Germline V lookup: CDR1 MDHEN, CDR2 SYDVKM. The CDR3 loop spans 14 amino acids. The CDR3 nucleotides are TGTACCAGCAGTGCCATTACGACGGATTCACCCCTCCACTTT. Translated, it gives CTSSAITTDSPLHF.

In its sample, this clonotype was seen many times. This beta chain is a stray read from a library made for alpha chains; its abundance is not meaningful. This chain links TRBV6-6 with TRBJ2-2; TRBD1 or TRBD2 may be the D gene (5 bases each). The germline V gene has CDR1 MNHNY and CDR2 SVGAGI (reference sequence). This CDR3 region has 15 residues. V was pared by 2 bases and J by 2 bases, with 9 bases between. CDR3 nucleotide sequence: TGTGCCAGCAGTTACAGGGACCCCAACACCGGGGAGCTGTTTTTT. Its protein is CASSYRDPNTGELFF.

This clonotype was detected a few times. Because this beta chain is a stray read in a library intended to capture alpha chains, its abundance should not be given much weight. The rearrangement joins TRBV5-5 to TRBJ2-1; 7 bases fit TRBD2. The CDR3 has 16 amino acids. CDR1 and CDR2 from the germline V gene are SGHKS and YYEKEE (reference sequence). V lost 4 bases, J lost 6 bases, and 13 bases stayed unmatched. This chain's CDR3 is CASSGLAVLPPNEQFF. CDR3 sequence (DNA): TGTGCCAGCAGCGGCCTAGCGGTCCTCCCTCCCAATGAGCAGTTCTTC.

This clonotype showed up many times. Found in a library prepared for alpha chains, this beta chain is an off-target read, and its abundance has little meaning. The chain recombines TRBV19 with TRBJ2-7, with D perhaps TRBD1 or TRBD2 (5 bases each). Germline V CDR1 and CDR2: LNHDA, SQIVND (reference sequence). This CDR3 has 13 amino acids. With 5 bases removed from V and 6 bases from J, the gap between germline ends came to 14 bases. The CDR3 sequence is CASSFGASAEQYF. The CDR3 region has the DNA TGTGCCAGTAGTTTCGGGGCATCGGCCGAGCAGTACTTC.

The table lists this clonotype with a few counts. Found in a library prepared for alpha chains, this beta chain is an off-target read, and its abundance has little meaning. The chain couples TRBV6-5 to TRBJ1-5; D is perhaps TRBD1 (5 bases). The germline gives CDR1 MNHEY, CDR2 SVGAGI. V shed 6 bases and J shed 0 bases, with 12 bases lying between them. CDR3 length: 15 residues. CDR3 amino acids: CASRLRAYSNQPQHF. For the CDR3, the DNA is TGTGCCAGCAGGCTCAGGGCCTATAGCAATCAGCCCCAGCATTTT.

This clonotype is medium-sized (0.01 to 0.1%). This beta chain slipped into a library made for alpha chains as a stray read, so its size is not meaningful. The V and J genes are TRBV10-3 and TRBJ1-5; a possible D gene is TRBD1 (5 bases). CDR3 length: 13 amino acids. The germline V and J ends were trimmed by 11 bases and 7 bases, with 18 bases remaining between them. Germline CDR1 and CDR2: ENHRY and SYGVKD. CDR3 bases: TGTGCCGCCACCGGGGGTCAGGGCCAGCCCCAGCATTTT. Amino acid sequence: CAATGGQGQPQHF.

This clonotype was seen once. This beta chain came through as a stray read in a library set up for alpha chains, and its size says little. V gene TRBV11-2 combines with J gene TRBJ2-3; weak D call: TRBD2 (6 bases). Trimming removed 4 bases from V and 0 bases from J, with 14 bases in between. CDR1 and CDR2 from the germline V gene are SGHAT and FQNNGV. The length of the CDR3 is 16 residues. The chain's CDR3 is CASSSQPGLSTDTQYF. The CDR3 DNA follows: TGTGCCAGCAGCTCTCAGCCGGGACTGAGCACAGATACGCAGTATTTT.

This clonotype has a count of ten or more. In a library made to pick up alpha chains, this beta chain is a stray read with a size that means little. The CDR3 sequence: CASSYQRSTEQYF. In nucleotides, the CDR3 is TGTGCCAGCAGTTACCAGCGGTCTACCGAGCAGTACTTC. The J gene is TRBJ2-7, the V gene TRBV6-2 or TRBV6-3; TRBD2 is a possible D gene (5 bases). V lost 2 bases, J lost 6 bases, and 11 bases lay in between. This CDR3 spans 13 amino acids. CDR1 and CDR2 (germline): MNHEY, SVGEGT.

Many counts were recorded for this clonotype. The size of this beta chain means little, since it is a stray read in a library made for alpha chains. The CDR3 protein is CASSFGVGETQYF. CDR3 bases: TGTGCCAGCAGCTTCGGGGTTGGAGAGACCCAGTACTTC. The V and J genes are TRBV7-3 and TRBJ2-5; tentatively, D is TRBD2 (5 bases). The CDR3 runs 13 residues. Trimming left V 3 bases short and J 4 bases short, with 9 bases between. Germline CDR1 is SGHTA and CDR2 is FQGTGA. Based on the CDR3 plus reference TRBV7-3 and TRBJ2-5, the full variable domain is GAGVSQTPSNKVTEKGKYVELRCDPISGHTALYWYRQSLGQGPEFLIYFQGTGAADDSGLPNDRFFAVRPEGSVSTLKIQRTERGDSAVYLCASSFGVGETQYFGPGTRLLVL.

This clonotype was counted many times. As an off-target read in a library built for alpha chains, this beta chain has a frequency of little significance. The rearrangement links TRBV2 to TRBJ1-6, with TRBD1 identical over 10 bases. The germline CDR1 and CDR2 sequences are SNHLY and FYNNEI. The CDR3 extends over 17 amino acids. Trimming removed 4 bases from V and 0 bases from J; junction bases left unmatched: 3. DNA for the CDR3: TGTGCCAGCAGTGGGACAGGGGGGGACTCCTATAATTCACCCCTCCACTTT. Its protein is CASSGTGGDSYNSPLHF.

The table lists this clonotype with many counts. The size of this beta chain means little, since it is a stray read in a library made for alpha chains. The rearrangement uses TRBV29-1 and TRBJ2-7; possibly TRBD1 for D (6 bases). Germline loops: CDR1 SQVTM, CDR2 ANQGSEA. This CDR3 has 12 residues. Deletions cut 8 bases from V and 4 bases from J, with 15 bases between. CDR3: CSTTLGQYEQYF. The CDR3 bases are TGCAGCACGACCTTAGGACAGTACGAGCAGTACTTC.

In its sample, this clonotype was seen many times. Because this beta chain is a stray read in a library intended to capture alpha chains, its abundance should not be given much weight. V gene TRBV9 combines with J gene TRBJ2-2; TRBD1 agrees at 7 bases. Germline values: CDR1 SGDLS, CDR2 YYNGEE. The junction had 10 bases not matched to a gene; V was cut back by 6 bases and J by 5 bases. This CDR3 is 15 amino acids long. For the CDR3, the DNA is TGTGCCAGCATCACCGGGACAGAGACTACCGGGGAGCTGTTTTTT. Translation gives CASITGTETTGELFF.

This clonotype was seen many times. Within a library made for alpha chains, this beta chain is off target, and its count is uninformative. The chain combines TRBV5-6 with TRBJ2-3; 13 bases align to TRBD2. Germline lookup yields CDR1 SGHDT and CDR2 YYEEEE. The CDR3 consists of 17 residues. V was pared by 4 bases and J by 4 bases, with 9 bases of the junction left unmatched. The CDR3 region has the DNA TGTGCCAGCAGCGGCGGACTAGCGGGAGATCGAGCAGATACGCAGTATTTT. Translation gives CASSGGLAGDRADTQYF.

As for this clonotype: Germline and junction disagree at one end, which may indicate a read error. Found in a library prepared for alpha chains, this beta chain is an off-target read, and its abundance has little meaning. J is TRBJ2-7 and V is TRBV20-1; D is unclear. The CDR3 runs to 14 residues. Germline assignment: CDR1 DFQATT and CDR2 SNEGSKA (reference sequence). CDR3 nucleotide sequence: TGCAGTGCTGGAGACCCCCAGAGGTCCTACGAGCAGTACTTC. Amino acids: CSAGDPQRSYEQYF.

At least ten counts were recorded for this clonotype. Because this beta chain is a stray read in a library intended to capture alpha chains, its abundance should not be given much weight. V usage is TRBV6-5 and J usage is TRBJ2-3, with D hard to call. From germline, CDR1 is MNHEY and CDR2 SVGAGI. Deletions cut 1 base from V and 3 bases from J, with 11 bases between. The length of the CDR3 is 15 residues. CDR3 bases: TGTGCCAGCAGTTACTTTGACTCGGGTACAGATACGCAGTATTTT. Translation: CASSYFDSGTDTQYF.

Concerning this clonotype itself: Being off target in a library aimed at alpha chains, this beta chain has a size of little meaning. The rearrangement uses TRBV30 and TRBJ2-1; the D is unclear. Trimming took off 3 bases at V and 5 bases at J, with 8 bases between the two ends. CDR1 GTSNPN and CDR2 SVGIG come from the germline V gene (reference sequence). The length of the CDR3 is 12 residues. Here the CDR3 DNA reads TGTGCCTGGAGGGAAATCGACAATGAGCAGTTCTTC. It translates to CAWREIDNEQFF.